This T cell receptor beta chain was captured in a study of blood T cell repertoires in COVID-19. Looking at the study overall: T cells, B-cell-depleted T cells, or PBMCs supplied cDNA or gDNA.

In the authors' workflow: How many nucleated cells were present was estimated from reference gene primer amplification. The protocol was immunoSEQ multiplex PCR, while the TCRdb copy is restricted to in-frame clones and leaves out a portion. The V and J calls and clone size were taken over from that table, and D and trimming were inferred from the DNA. In the table there are 100,000 to 140,000 clones, 84% of which are singletons. Per the germline V gene, CDR1 is MNHEY and CDR2 is SMNVEV (reference sequence). The CDR3 is made up of 15 amino acids. V trimming: 7 bases; J trimming: 0 bases; junction bases outside the gene matches: 6.

The specimen was peripheral blood. This TCR was sampled from a human donor in a cohort sampled during active COVID-19. V is TRBV27 and J is TRBJ2-7; 10 nucleotides agree with TRBD2. The CDR3 reads CASNRLAGGSYEQYF. The CDR3 nucleotides are TGTGCCAGCAATCGACTAGCGGGCGGCTCCTACGAGCAGTACTTC.